Sequencing of this T cell receptor beta chain was carried out in a study of tumor-infiltrating lymphocytes in primary liver carcinoma. Study conclusions and caveats: Tumors and blood were compared for top-250-clone fraction, and tumors had the significantly higher value (p = 0.039). Whereas tumor region pairs overlapped more, tumor-adjacent and tumor-blood pairs overlapped less.

This clonotype was found many times. The antigen is unknown. TCR beta cDNA was reverse-transcribed from roughly 0.45 ug of total RNA. The reaction used a constant-region primer and ProtoScript II reverse transcriptase. Libraries of TCR beta came from three nested multiplex PCR rounds with slightly modified ARM-PCR. Forward primers for TRBV1-TRBV30 and a C-beta reverse primer served the first two PCR rounds, at around 9 cycles each. TCRdb recomputed calls from the multiplex PCR reads with MiXCR, one row per CDR3 protein. The table includes just over 300,000 distinct CDR3 sequences, roughly 60% detected once. The CDR3 runs to 17 residues. Germline V gene data show CDR1 as MGHRA and CDR2 as YSYEKL. V lost 1 base, J lost 1 base, and 14 bases lay in between. Unsorted whole blood supplied the RNA, and germline DNA was extracted too. With chronic HBV infection, the patients were also treatment-naive.

The chain couples TRBV4-1 to TRBJ2-4; D unclear. The receptor was isolated from a young woman with primary liver carcinoma and hepatitis B virus infection. Sequencing was carried out using peripheral blood. The CDR3 reads CASSQAATARAKNIQYF. The CDR3 DNA reads as TGCGCCAGCAGCCAAGCCGCCACGGCGAGGGCCAAAAACATTCAGTACTTC.